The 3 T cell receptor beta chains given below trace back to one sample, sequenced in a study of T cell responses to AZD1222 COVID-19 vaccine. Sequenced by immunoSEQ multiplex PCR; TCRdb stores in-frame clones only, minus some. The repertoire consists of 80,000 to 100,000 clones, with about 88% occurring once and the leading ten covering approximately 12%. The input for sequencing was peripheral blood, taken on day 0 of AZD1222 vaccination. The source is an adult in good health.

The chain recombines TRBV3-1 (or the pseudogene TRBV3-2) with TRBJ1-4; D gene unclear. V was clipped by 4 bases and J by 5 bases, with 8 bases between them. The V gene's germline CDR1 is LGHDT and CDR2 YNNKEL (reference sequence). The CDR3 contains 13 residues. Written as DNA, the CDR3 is TGTGCCAGCAGCCCCGAGTTAAATGAAAAACTGTTTTTT. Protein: CASSPELNEKLFF.

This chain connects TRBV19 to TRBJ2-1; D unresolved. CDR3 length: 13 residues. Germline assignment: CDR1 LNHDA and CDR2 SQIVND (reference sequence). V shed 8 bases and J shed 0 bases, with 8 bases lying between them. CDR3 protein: CASSPSSYNEQFF. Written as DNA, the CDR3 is TGTGCCAGTTCCCCATCCTCCTACAATGAGCAGTTCTTC.

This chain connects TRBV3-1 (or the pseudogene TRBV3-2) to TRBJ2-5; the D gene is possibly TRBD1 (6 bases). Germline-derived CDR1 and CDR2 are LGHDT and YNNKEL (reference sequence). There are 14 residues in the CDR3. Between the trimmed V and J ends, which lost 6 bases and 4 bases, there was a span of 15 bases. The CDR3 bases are TGTGCCAGCAGTGGACAGCCCCTTGGAGAGACCCAGTACTTC. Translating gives CASSGQPLGETQYF.